The 9 T cell receptor beta chains below come from one sample, sequenced in a study of shared clonotypes between healthy human individuals. Profiled with immunoSEQ multiplex PCR; TCRdb holds only in-frame clones, not every one. The profile shows more than 400,000 clones, roughly 95% of them singletons. Sequenced: naive CD4+ T cells sorted from blood. The sample's subset: CD45RA+ positively selected. The origin of the receptors is a woman in her 30s in good health.

The genes are TRBV5-6 and TRBJ1-1, with D unclear. Per the germline V gene, CDR1 is SGHDT and CDR2 is YYEEEE. This CDR3 has 13 residues. Trimming removed 3 bases from V and 2 bases from J, with 8 bases in between. The CDR3 sequence: CASSWRRNTEAFF. CDR3 DNA: TGTGCCAGCAGCTGGAGACGCAACACTGAAGCTTTCTTT.

The chain carries TRBV5-4 and TRBJ2-6; no firm D call. The V gene's germline CDR1 is SGHNT and CDR2 YYREEE (reference sequence). The CDR3 contains 17 residues. V was clipped by 0 bases and J by 0 bases, with 10 bases between them. The CDR3 sequence: CASSLAPGISGANVLTF. The CDR3, as DNA: TGTGCCAGCAGCTTGGCGCCCGGAATCTCTGGGGCCAACGTCCTGACTTTC.

V and J are TRBV5-4 and TRBJ2-1; TRBD1 aligns across 12 bases. Germline-derived CDR1 and CDR2 are SGHNT and YYREEE (reference sequence). Germline trimming cut 4 bases from V and 7 bases from J; bases unmatched to any gene: 6. This CDR3 comprises 15 residues. CDR3 sequence reads: CASSERDRGLNEQFF. The CDR3 nucleotides read TGTGCCAGCAGCGAGCGGGACAGGGGGCTGAATGAGCAGTTCTTC.

This rearrangement joins TRBV28 to TRBJ2-1; 14 bases are shared with TRBD2. This CDR3 comprises 17 residues. V was pared by 4 bases and J by 7 bases, with 9 bases of the junction left unmatched. The germline gives CDR1 MDHEN, CDR2 SYDVKM. CDR3 sequence reads: CASSSTPGLAGDNEQFF. CDR3 bases: TGTGCCAGCAGTTCGACACCGGGACTAGCGGGAGATAATGAGCAGTTCTTC.

The chain employs TRBV14 and TRBJ2-1; 13 bases align to TRBD2. The V segment lost 3 bases and the J segment 5 bases; nucleotides outside the gene matches: 13. The CDR3 covers 19 residues. CDR1 and CDR2 (germline): SGHDN, FVKESK. The CDR3 DNA reads as TGTGCCAGCAGCCAGTTAGATCCGGGACTAGCGGGGAGGAACAATGAGCAGTTCTTC. It is translated as CASSQLDPGLAGRNNEQFF.

This rearrangement joins TRBV29-1 to TRBJ2-3, with 11 bases identical to TRBD2. CDR1 is SQVTM, CDR2 ANQGSEA, per germline. CDR3 size: 15 residues. V lost 5 bases to trimming and J lost 4 bases; unmatched junction nucleotides: 8. CDR3 sequence: CSVMLAGGSPDTQYF. In nucleotides, the CDR3 is TGCAGCGTTATGCTAGCGGGAGGCTCGCCAGATACGCAGTATTTT.

This sequence joins TRBV6-6 and TRBJ2-3, with TRBD1 matching 9 bases. CDR1 MNHNY and CDR2 SVGAGI come from the germline V gene (reference sequence). J lost 11 bases, V lost 6 bases, and 12 bases had no gene match. The CDR3 covers 14 residues. In DNA form, the CDR3 reads TGTGCCAGCAGACAGGGACAGGGAACAATATGGCAGTATTTT. Translation gives CASRQGQGTIWQYF.

The chain combines TRBV19 with TRBJ1-3; no clear D gene. The CDR3 has 14 amino acids. Trimming removed 10 bases at V and 3 bases at J, with 16 bases between. The germline V gene has CDR1 LNHDA and CDR2 SQIVND (reference sequence). CDR3 DNA sequence: TGTGCCACTAAACGATGGGGAAGTGGAAACACCATATATTTT. Translation: CATKRWGSGNTIYF. The full variable domain, its missing parts supplied by reference TRBV19 and TRBJ1-3, is DGGITQSPKYLFRKEGQNVTLSCEQNLNHDAMYWYRQDPGQGLRLIYYSQIVNDFQKGDIAEGYSVSREKKESFPLTVTSAQKNPTAFYLCATKRWGSGNTIYFGEGSWLTVV.

This rearrangement joins TRBV10-2 to TRBJ2-5; 7 bases agree with TRBD1. Unmatched junction bases numbered 13, after V lost 8 bases and J lost 1 base. The germline V gene encodes CDR1 WSHSY and CDR2 SAAADI. The CDR3 runs 16 residues. The CDR3 protein is CASQRGPSPPQETQYF. The CDR3 DNA reads TGCGCCAGCCAAAGGGGGCCCTCCCCCCCCCAAGAGACCCAGTACTTC.